This T cell receptor beta chain emerged from a study of neurological immune-mediated disorders (dated 2019 in TCRdb). In the study overall: Among the approximately 34 multiple sclerosis patients, relapsing-remitting MS accounted for around 31 and secondary progressive MS accounted for 3. The 95 to 110 TCR-beta libraries covered PBMC samples along with longitudinal samples, technical triplicates, and paired sorted CD4+ and CD8+ T-cell subsets. Of the 60 to 70 subjects in the cohort, around 14 were HAM/TSP patients, approximately 35 were multiple sclerosis patients, and 20 were healthy controls. Peripheral blood TCR-beta repertoires from HTLV-I-associated myelopathy (HAM/TSP) patients, multiple sclerosis patients and healthy controls were compared by UMI-based sequencing.

cDNA was synthesized by template-switch 5'RACE using a primer with a 10-nucleotide random unique molecular identifier that tagged each TCR transcript. Over 200 million TCR-beta sequences, covering 15-18 subjects, were produced in each sequencing run. The RNeasy kit was used for extraction of total RNA. The KAPA Real-time Library Amplification kit was used to amplify TCR-beta VDJ regions with primers targeting the TCR constant region and the 5'RACE anchor. Sample indexes and Illumina adaptors were added in a first PCR, after which library yield was increased in a second PCR. After Ampure bead purification, the roughly 650 bp TCR product was size-selected on a 2% E-gel SizeSelection system. Before pooling, libraries had their quality checked on a Bioanalyzer, their concentration measured with Qubit, and their quantity determined with the Kapa Library Quantification kit. Libraries were sequenced paired-end 2 x 150 bp on an Illumina HiSeq 2500. To increase sequence diversity, about 23-30% phiX was spiked into each library pool. The authors' analysis ran thus. The UMI-based MiGEC pipeline processed quality-filtered reads and removed over 75% of raw TCR sequences during error correction. VDJ genes were aligned to IMGT germline references, and clonotypes were defined by unique CDR3 amino acid sequence plus V-J genes. Clonal expansion, Shannon diversity, and CDR3 relatedness (CalcPairwiseDistances, ClusterSamples) were evaluated with VDJtools, and phylogenetic trees were built with CLCbio workbench. A clone was classed as expanded if it had 8 or more unique UMIs, a cutoff based on coefficient-of-variation modelling across technical triplicates. Through fastp at Q25 and MiXCR, TCRdb rebuilt clones from the public reads, retaining in-frame beta chains. Entries are consolidated by CDR3 protein sequence, retaining the most common genes and DNA. The V and J calls shown here were made by TCRdb, not taken from the authors' results. The sample data list tens of thousands of distinct CDR3 sequences, and 3.5% of these were observed just once. The biggest ten clones account for approximately 3% of the sample.

The CDR3 runs 14 amino acids, cysteine and phenylalanine included. Kept here is only the CDR3 DNA, which spans 42 bases and is read in frame from base 1. Unmatched junction bases come to 4, with V trimmed by 5 bases and J by 4 bases. Results the study describes overall, beyond this receptor: No association of the MS cluster with clinical or MRI features was observed, and the need for larger cohorts was stated by the authors. TCR clonal expansion was highest in HAM/TSP patients and lowest in MS patients, with MS patients falling below even healthy controls. Repertoires from 18 of 34 MS patients were grouped by phylogenetic analysis into a cluster of related CDR3 sequences, suggesting a possible repertoire-level signature. Across subjects, expanded clones never shared an identical CDR3 amino acid sequence, which suggests that the TCR-beta repertoires in every group were private.

On this clonotype: Its antigen target is currently unknown. No clone much larger than this one lies a single base away; base qualities are absent.

Libraries from unsorted PBMCs were made from 2 million PBMCs kept in RNAlater at -80 degrees C until RNA extraction. The multiple sclerosis patients were enrolled in a US clinical protocol that evaluated disease progression with magnetic resonance imaging. Peripheral blood was subjected to Ficoll-Hypaque density gradient centrifugation to isolate PBMCs, which were then cryopreserved in liquid nitrogen. The material sequenced was PBMCs. The rearranged segments are TRBV12-3 or TRBV12-4 and TRBJ1-5; TRBD1 agrees with 8 junctional bases. This clonotype originated in a woman in her forties or fifties with multiple sclerosis. CDR3 loop: CASSGQGQNQPQHF. The nucleotides are TGTGCCAGCAGTGGACAGGGACAGAATCAGCCCCAGCATTTT.